The T cell receptor beta chain described here comes from a study of T cells after yellow fever vaccination. MiXCR, run by TCRdb on the 5' RACE reads, gives a single entry per CDR3 protein. The sample has about 550,000 distinct CDR3 sequences, under 25% seen once. This clonotype occurred once. The CDR3 extends over 15 amino acids. CDR1 and CDR2 (germline): LNHDA, SQIVND (reference sequence). The V end lost 7 bases, the J end lost 6 bases, and 18 bases lay between the germline ends. The TCR originated in a man in his thirties or forties who received the YFV17D yellow fever vaccine. The rearrangement links TRBV19 to TRBJ1-4; no clear D gene. This sample comprised PBMCs, obtained 15 days after the yellow fever booster vaccination. The CDR3 region is CASTPQSPGYEKLFF. As DNA, the CDR3 is TGTGCCAGTACTCCCCAGTCCCCGGGGTATGAAAAACTGTTTTTT.